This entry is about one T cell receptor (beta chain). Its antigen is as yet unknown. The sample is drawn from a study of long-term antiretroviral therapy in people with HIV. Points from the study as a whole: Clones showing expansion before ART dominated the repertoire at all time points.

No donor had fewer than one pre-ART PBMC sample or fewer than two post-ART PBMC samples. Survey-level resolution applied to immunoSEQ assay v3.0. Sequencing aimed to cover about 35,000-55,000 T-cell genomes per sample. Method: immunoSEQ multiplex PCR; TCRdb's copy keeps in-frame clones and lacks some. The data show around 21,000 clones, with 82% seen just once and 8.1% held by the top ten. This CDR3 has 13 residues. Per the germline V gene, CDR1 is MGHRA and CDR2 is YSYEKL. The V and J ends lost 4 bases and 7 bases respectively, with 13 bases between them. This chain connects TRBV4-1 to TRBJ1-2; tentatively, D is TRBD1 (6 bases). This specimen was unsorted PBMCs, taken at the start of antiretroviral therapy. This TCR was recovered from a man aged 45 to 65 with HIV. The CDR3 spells CASSPPQGGGYTF. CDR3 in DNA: TGCGCCAGCAGCCCACCACAGGGTGGTGGCTACACCTTC.